The 2 T cell receptor beta chains in this list originate from one sample, sequenced in a study of technical replicates of blood from a handful of donors. Assay: immunoSEQ multiplex PCR; the TCRdb copy retains only in-frame clones and omits some. Of 65,000 to 90,000 clones in the sample, roughly 90% were seen once. Sequenced sample: T cells isolated from PBMCs. These receptors originate from a human donor in good health.

This clone appeared a single time. This chain uses TRBV6-5 with TRBJ2-5; TRBD2 matches at 9 bases. This CDR3 comprises 15 residues. V was pared by 4 bases and J by 5 bases, with 8 bases of the junction left unmatched. CDR1 MNHEY and CDR2 SVGAGI come from the germline V gene. CDR3 sequence: CASSFRGSGGETQYF. The DNA for the CDR3 is TGTGCCAGCAGTTTTCGGGGTAGCGGGGGCGAGACCCAGTACTTC.

The genes are TRBV7-9 and TRBJ1-2; 10 bases fit TRBD1. The CDR3 loop spans 13 amino acids. The germline V gene encodes CDR1 SEHNR and CDR2 FQNEAQ (reference sequence). With 5 bases clipped from V and 8 bases from J, the junction kept 5 bases outside the gene matches. CDR3 in DNA: TGTGCCAGCAGCCCGGGGGACAGGGGAGGCTACACCTTC. Translating it yields CASSPGDRGGYTF.